A single sample is the source of the 8 T cell receptor beta chains below, sequenced in a study of blood T cells in healthy people across ages. Alongside a J-beta primer mix, a sample-barcoded 5' primer served in a second PCR lasting about 7 to 11 cycles. TCRdb re-analysed the 5' RACE reads in MiXCR, keeping a single row per CDR3 protein. The table includes 780,000 or so distinct CDR3 sequences, around three fifths detected once. Sequencing was carried out using blood. The receptor set was obtained from a man aged 35-49 years in good health.

This clonotype appeared a single time. The V and J genes are TRBV12-3 or TRBV12-4 and TRBJ1-5, with no clear D. The CDR3 runs to 14 residues. Trimming removed 4 bases at V and 0 bases at J, with 7 bases between. The chain's CDR3 is CASSSTNSNQPQHF. In nucleotides, the CDR3 is TGTGCCAGCAGTTCCACTAATAGCAATCAGCCCCAGCATTTT.

This clonotype was picked up a small number of times. Just one base apart from a much larger clone, this may be a read error. V and J are TRBV28 and TRBJ2-7; 10 bases map to TRBD1. V trimming: 4 bases; J trimming: 2 bases; junction bases outside the gene matches: 5. Germline-derived CDR1 and CDR2 are MDHEN and SYDVKM. The CDR3 extends over 15 amino acids. CDR3 in amino acids: CASSSPGTGAYEQYF. The CDR3 coding sequence is TGTGCCAGCAGTTCCCCCGGGACAGGGGCCTACGAGCAGTACTTC. The whole variable domain, filled in from reference TRBV28 and TRBJ2-7, reads DVKVTQSSRYLVKRTGEKVFLECVQDMDHENMFWYRQDPGLGLRLIYFSYDVKMKEKGDIPEGYSVSREKKERFSLILESASTNQTSMYLCASSSPGTGAYEQYFGPGTRLTVT.

This clonotype has only one observation. The chain joins TRBV20-1 to TRBJ1-1; D call uncertain. Germline V CDR1 and CDR2: DFQATT, SNEGSKA (reference sequence). Trimming left V 1 base short and J 0 bases short, with 6 bases between. The CDR3 has 13 residues. This CDR3 is CSARARMNTEAFF. DNA for the CDR3: TGCAGTGCTAGAGCAAGAATGAACACTGAAGCTTTCTTT.

The CDR3 reads CASIMRAGGLENYNEQFF. As DNA, the CDR3 is TGTGCCAGCATTATGAGGGCGGGGGGGCTAGAAAATTACAATGAGCAGTTCTTC. The chain recombines TRBV27 with TRBJ2-1; TRBD2 aligns across 9 bases. This CDR3 is 18 amino acids long. V lost 7 bases and J lost 4; bases outside the gene matches: 17. CDR1 and CDR2 (germline): MNHEY, SMNVEV (reference sequence).

This clonotype was recorded a few times. The chain couples TRBV12-3 or TRBV12-4 to TRBJ2-3; D call uncertain. This CDR3 is 14 amino acids long. V dropped 1 base and J dropped 4 bases, with 9 bases sitting between them. CDR3 region: CASSLGSSSDTQYF. The CDR3 DNA is TGTGCCAGCAGTTTAGGGTCTTCCTCAGATACGCAGTATTTT.

The CDR3 DNA reads TGCAGCGTCGTCCACGGGGCGGGGCCCTACGAGCAGTACTTC. It encodes CSVVHGAGPYEQYF. This chain uses TRBV29-1 with TRBJ2-7; perhaps TRBD2 as D (6 bases). CDR1 is SQVTM, CDR2 ANQGSEA, per germline. The V and J ends lost 6 bases and 2 bases respectively, with 17 bases between them. The CDR3 is 14 amino acids.

V usage is TRBV6-6 and J usage is TRBJ2-1; the D gene is possibly TRBD2 (5 bases). The V end was cut by 5 bases, the J end by 10 bases, with 15 bases between. The CDR3 is made up of 13 amino acids. Germline-derived CDR1 and CDR2 are MNHNY and SVGAGI (reference sequence). The CDR3 DNA is TGTGCCAGCAGTGACCGGGGTCTGGCGGAGCAGTTCTTC. Protein product: CASSDRGLAEQFF.

This clonotype was counted only a few times. J is TRBJ2-5 and V is TRBV7-6; 13 nucleotides line up with TRBD2. Germline V gene lookup returns CDR1 SGHVS and CDR2 FNYEAQ. There are 19 residues in the CDR3. Unmatched junction bases numbered 10, after V lost 1 base and J lost 2 bases. CDR3 in DNA: TGTGCCAGCAGCTTAGGACTAGCGGGGGGACAACTAGGGCAAGAGACCCAGTACTTC. This encodes CASSLGLAGGQLGQETQYF.